The clone carrying this T cell receptor (beta chain) was recorded a few times. What it binds is unknown. The data derive from a study of beta chain features in type 1 diabetes. Study-wide findings and caveats: In all four CD4+ subsets, TCRB CDR3 length was significantly, moderately reduced in type 1 diabetes. Resolution of whether HLA type affects TCRB rearrangement was not achieved here. Patients' naive, central memory and Treg TCRB repertoires seemed closer to one another than those of healthy donors.

Trimming removed 5 bases at V and 4 bases at J, with 8 bases between. The CDR3 is 12 residues long. Germline V gives CDR1 SGHRS, CDR2 YFSETQ. What was sequenced were expressed TCRB transcripts, since all of the isolated RNA had been reverse transcribed. Naive, central memory and regulatory T cell samples came to a mean of about 4 million reads. Produced via immunoSEQ multiplex PCR; TCRdb's table is partial and in-frame only. The data contain 600,000 or so clones, more than 12% of them seen just once; the ten biggest clones take up around 0.04%. Once sorted, every population was more than 98% pure. The chain carries TRBV5-1 and TRBJ2-3; no definite D call. This TCR came from a young man with type 1 diabetes. The specimen was naive CD4+ T cells from blood. The CDR3 sequence is CASRPGSDTQYF. The CDR3, as DNA: TGCGCCAGCAGACCCGGGTCAGATACGCAGTATTTT.